The 18 T cell receptor beta chains below were found in one sample sequenced in a study of shared clonotypes between healthy human individuals. Clones were read by immunoSEQ multiplex PCR, and TCRdb kept only the in-frame ones, dropping some. Of over 150,000 clones in the sample, 65% to 80% are singletons; the top ten hold 10%. What was sequenced was memory CD4+ T cells sorted from blood. This sample's subset: CD45RA-negative fraction. The receptor set was obtained from a man between 25 and 39 years old in good health.

This chain joins TRBV4-3 and TRBJ2-7; perhaps TRBD2 as D (6 bases). With 2 bases removed from V and 2 bases from J, the gap between germline ends came to 13 bases. There are 15 residues in the CDR3. Per the germline V gene, CDR1 is LGHNA and CDR2 is YSLEER. The CDR3 sequence is CASSQRAGGAYEQYF. The CDR3 DNA follows: TGCGCCAGCAGCCAACGGGCAGGAGGGGCCTACGAGCAGTACTTC.

The chain uses TRBV28 and TRBJ2-5; no definite D call. The CDR3 is 13 amino acids. Germline V lookup: CDR1 MDHEN, CDR2 SYDVKM. Trimming stripped 10 bases from V and 6 bases from J, with 18 bases between. The CDR3 DNA follows: TGTGCCACCAAAGCTATTTCGGCGAAGACCCAGTACTTC. The encoded protein is CATKAISAKTQYF.

V usage is TRBV27 and J usage is TRBJ2-5; the match to TRBD1 covers 12 bases. V dropped 4 bases and J dropped 4; count of bases not matched to a gene: 4. CDR3 length: 15 residues. Germline lookup yields CDR1 MNHEY and CDR2 SMNVEV (reference sequence). This CDR3 reads CASSSWDRGRETQYF. The CDR3 bases are TGTGCCAGCAGTTCCTGGGACAGGGGGCGAGAGACCCAGTACTTC.

The J gene is TRBJ2-3, the V gene TRBV7-9; 9 bases map to TRBD1. Trimming removed 3 bases from V and 0 bases from J; junction bases left unmatched: 1. This CDR3 is 15 amino acids long. Germline CDR1 is SEHNR and CDR2 is FQNEAQ (reference sequence). CDR3 in amino acids: CASSFGQGSTDTQYF. In DNA, the CDR3 is TGTGCCAGCAGCTTCGGACAGGGGAGCACAGATACGCAGTATTTT. Using reference TRBV7-9 and TRBJ2-3 for the parts outside the CDR3, the full variable domain is DTGVSQNPRHKITKRGQNVTFRCDPISEHNRLYWYRQTLGQGPEFLTYFQNEAQLEKSRLLSDRFSAERPKGSFSTLEIQRTEQGDSAMYLCASSFGQGSTDTQYFGPGTRLTVL.

Ten or more counts support this clone. The genes are TRBV7-9 and TRBJ2-7; D unclear. The CDR3 has 13 amino acids. The V gene's germline CDR1 is SEHNR and CDR2 FQNEAQ (reference sequence). The ends were cut back, 7 bases at V and 5 bases at J, with 15 bases in the middle. CDR3 DNA sequence: TGTGCCAGCACCCGGGTAGGTAGCCACGAGCAGTACTTC. This encodes CASTRVGSHEQYF.

The J gene is TRBJ2-2, the V gene TRBV19; D tentatively fits TRBD1 or TRBD2 (5 bases each). V lost 6 bases, J lost 4 bases, and 12 bases lay in between. The germline V gene encodes CDR1 LNHDA and CDR2 SQIVND (reference sequence). This CDR3 has 14 residues. The CDR3 is CASRGPGVTGELFF. CDR3 DNA: TGTGCCAGTAGGGGACCGGGCGTCACCGGGGAGCTGTTTTTT.

The gene calls are TRBV10-2 and TRBJ2-2, with a tentative D call TRBD1 (6 bases). The V gene lost 6 bases and the J gene lost 1 base, with 9 bases spanning the gap. Germline CDR1 reads WSHSY; CDR2 reads SAAADI. The CDR3 extends over 14 amino acids. For the CDR3, the DNA is TGCGCCAGCAGGGAGACAGGGAACACCGGGGAGCTGTTTTTT. Translation gives CASRETGNTGELFF.

This chain connects TRBV11-2 to TRBJ1-1, with 7 bases matching TRBD1. This CDR3 comprises 14 residues. The trim removed 5 bases at V and 5 bases at J, leaving 8 bases unmatched. CDR1 and CDR2 from the germline V gene are SGHAT and FQNNGV. The CDR3 loop is CASSSNRGSTEAFF. The CDR3 DNA sequence: TGTGCCAGCAGCAGCAACAGGGGAAGTACTGAAGCTTTCTTT.

The chain employs TRBV28 and TRBJ2-1; 10 positions agree with TRBD2. The V gene's germline CDR1 is MDHEN and CDR2 SYDVKM. The CDR3 consists of 16 residues. J gave up 3 bases and V 5 bases, and 7 bases lay outside the gene matches. Here the CDR3 reads CASSARTSGNYNEQFF. The CDR3 DNA sequence: TGTGCCAGCAGTGCCAGGACTAGCGGAAACTACAATGAGCAGTTCTTC.

This clone occurred once. The chain couples TRBV18 to TRBJ2-3; 8 positions match TRBD1. Germline CDR1 and CDR2: KGHSH and LQKENI. This CDR3 is built from 16 residues. Losses at the gene ends were 4 bases for V and 2 bases for J; bases not matched to a gene: 8. Written as DNA, the CDR3 is TGTGCCAGCTCACAATACCGGGACAGGCTCACAGATACGCAGTATTTT. Translated, it gives CASSQYRDRLTDTQYF.

The V and J genes are TRBV19 and TRBJ1-5; D is ambiguous. CDR3 length equals 14 residues. V was cut by 9 bases and J by 5 bases, with 17 bases left in between. The germline CDR1 and CDR2 sequences are LNHDA and SQIVND (reference sequence). The DNA for the CDR3 is TGTGCCAGCGAACCCCCGGGAAACTATCAGCCCCAGCATTTT. Translated, it gives CASEPPGNYQPQHF.

The chain links TRBV6-5 to TRBJ1-2; 7 positions match TRBD1. The J segment lost 4 bases and the V segment lost 7 bases, leaving 9 bases of the junction unmatched. The CDR3 has 14 residues. Germline V lookup: CDR1 MNHEY, CDR2 SVGAGI. The CDR3 region has the DNA TGTGCCAGCACCTCAGGGGGGGAACCCTATGGCTACACCTTC. Translated, it gives CASTSGGEPYGYTF.

The rearrangement links TRBV30 to TRBJ2-7, with no clear D. V lost 5 bases and J lost 6, with 11 bases in between. Germline V CDR1 and CDR2: GTSNPN, SVGIG (reference sequence). The CDR3 loop spans 11 amino acids. Here the CDR3 reads CAWGGIGEQYF. The CDR3, as DNA: TGTGCCTGGGGTGGAATAGGCGAGCAGTACTTC. The whole variable domain, remainder taken from reference TRBV30 and TRBJ2-7, is SQTIHQWPATLVQPVGSPLSLECTVEGTSNPNLYWYRQAAGRGLQLLFYSVGIGQISSEVPQNLSASRPQDRQFILSSKKLLLSDSGFYLCAWGGIGEQYFGPGTRLTVT.

The chain is built from TRBV9 and TRBJ2-5; weak D call: TRBD1 (5 bases). The CDR3 has 14 residues. Germline assignment: CDR1 SGDLS and CDR2 YYNGEE. Trimming took off 2 bases at V and 2 bases at J, with 10 bases between the two ends. The CDR3 protein is CASSVGSGQETQYF. In DNA, the CDR3 is TGTGCCAGCAGCGTTGGGTCAGGGCAAGAGACCCAGTACTTC.

This clone was observed a handful of times. The chain carries TRBV18 and TRBJ2-7; a possible D gene is TRBD1 (6 bases). Per germline, CDR1 KGHSH and CDR2 LQKENI. The CDR3 extends over 17 amino acids. V lost 3 bases to trimming and J lost 2 bases, with 20 bases between them. CDR3 sequence reads: CASSPRQVSVGPYEQYF. CDR3 nucleotide sequence: TGTGCCAGCTCACCTCGACAGGTTTCGGTAGGCCCCTACGAGCAGTACTTC.

This clone was counted between two and nine times. This chain connects TRBV7-8 to TRBJ1-1; D unclear. Germline V gene sequence: CDR1 SGHVS, CDR2 FQNEAQ. This CDR3 is built from 16 residues. Trimming took off 8 bases at V and 1 base at J, with 20 bases between the two ends. The CDR3, as DNA: TGTGCCAGCGGTATCCAGGCGGGGAGCCAGAACACTGAAGCTTTCTTT. Protein: CASGIQAGSQNTEAFF.

This chain uses TRBV5-1 with TRBJ1-4; D is unresolved. Germline values: CDR1 SGHRS, CDR2 YFSETQ. The CDR3 loop spans 15 amino acids. Trimming took off 0 bases at V and 8 bases at J, with 14 bases between the two ends. CDR3 protein: CASSLDRPAVEKLFF. Written as DNA, the CDR3 is TGCGCCAGCAGCTTGGACAGACCCGCGGTCGAAAAACTGTTTTTT.

V and J are TRBV7-6 and TRBJ2-2, with 7 bases fitting TRBD1. Trimming took 5 bases from V and 1 from J; bases not matched to a gene: 7. The germline CDR1 and CDR2 sequences are SGHVS and FNYEAQ. This CDR3 region has 16 residues. In DNA form, the CDR3 reads TGTGCCAGCAGCATGCCGGGACAGAGGAACACCGGGGAGCTGTTTTTT. Its translation: CASSMPGQRNTGELFF.